The T cell receptor (beta chain) under discussion was sequenced for a study of vaccination effects on CD4 cells after COVID-19. Study results and limitations: From healthy vaccinees, only 1 of 255 vaccine-induced clones also reacted to common cold coronaviruses.

Note on this clone: Its antigen remains unknown.

Some clones are missing from TCRdb's copy, which holds only in-frame ones; the method was immunoSEQ multiplex PCR. The repertoire holds under 25,000 clones, 73% seen once, with about 4.6% in the top ten. Expansion of antigen-specific CD4+ T cells with viral peptide pools was carried out by the ViraFEST assay before sequencing. At the end of 9 to 11 days of culture, CD4+ T cells were isolated. None of the vaccinated had previously contracted SARS-CoV-2, and their nucleocapsid antibodies tested negative. For each well, 2 million to 2.5 million PBMC were cultured with around 9.8 IU/ml IL-2 and about 9.9 ug/ml peptides. Cultures got half-medium changes with IL-2 on days 3 and 7. V lost 1 base and J 4 bases, leaving 10 bases between the germline ends. There are 14 residues in the CDR3. CDR1 SGHRS and CDR2 YFSETQ come from the germline V gene.

This sequence originates from a human donor who received a COVID-19 vaccine. This chain uses TRBV5-1 with TRBJ2-3, with D unclear. The sequenced sample was CD4+ T cells from PBMCs cultured with SARS-CoV-2 spike peptides, obtained before COVID-19 vaccination. As DNA, the CDR3 is TGCGCCAGCAGCTTGTCTCGGAGCCCAGATACGCAGTATTTT. Protein sequence: CASSLSRSPDTQYF.